This TCR beta chain is from a study of blood T cell repertoires in COVID-19 (dated by TCRdb to 2020 to 2022). Study-wide context: Samples covering the acute and convalescent phases of COVID-19 were provided by collaborators in the United States, Italy and Spain. Sample metadata almost always included a de-identified subject ID, COVID-19 status, age in years and sex. The dataset comprised deeply sampled blood TCRbeta repertoires from subjects exposed to, actively infected with, or recovered from COVID-19. Where available, HLA class I and class II types were obtained from metadata supplied by the sample provider rather than from assay-based typing. Samples were obtained from the ongoing ImmuneRACE study (first 160 participants) and from over 1,000 subjects provided by 6 global collaborators. A freely available public database, intended as a resource for researchers studying the immune response to SARS-CoV-2, is where the repertoires were released. The prospective study material was composed of cDNA or gDNA derived from T cells, B-cell-depleted T cells, or PBMCs.

The full study reports these points: The amount of clinical and demographic metadata varied by source and participant and was provided uncurated.

CDR1 and CDR2 are read off the germline V gene (reference sequence) as GTSNPN and SVGIG. V has 2 bases trimmed and J has 6 bases trimmed; junction bases matching no gene number 3. From its cysteine to its phenylalanine, the CDR3 spans 13 amino acids. Only CDR3 DNA remains: 39 bases, in frame from the first base. The collaborating institutions used their own protocols to collect whole blood in K2EDTA tubes. Collaborator samples were shipped for TCRbeta analysis as frozen whole blood, isolated PBMCs, or DNA extracted from either sample type. TCRbeta CDR3 regions were amplified from genomic DNA using the immunoSEQ Assay, a bias-controlled multiplex PCR. The study's processing was this. Within the assay, amplification of reference gene primers was used to estimate how many nucleated cells each sample contained. To quantify the absolute abundance of each unique TCRbeta CDR3 rearrangement, sequence reads were collapsed and filtered. For each sample, productive Simpson clonality was calculated by taking the square root of Simpson's diversity index across productive rearrangements. TCRdb's version of the immuneACCESS table is confined to in-frame rearrangements and falls short of the full clone set. An unresolved V gene accounts for under half of the shortfall where checked; the remainder is of unknown origin. That table supplies the V and J calls and clone size; D and trimming were determined from the DNA. The sample includes just under 300,000 clones, with more than 85% observed a single time. The ten largest clones add up to 1% to 1.5% of the sample.

This clone was picked up a small number of times. Its antigen is unknown. Qualities for individual bases were not recorded, and no much larger clone is one base off. The sequence came from a man in his 70s with acute or convalescent COVID-19. Sample: peripheral blood. The chain links TRBV30 with TRBJ1-2, and 10 junctional nucleotides match TRBD1. In nucleotides, the sequence is TGTGCCTGGAGTCCGGACAGGGGGAATGGCTACACCTTC. It translates to CAWSPDRGNGYTF.